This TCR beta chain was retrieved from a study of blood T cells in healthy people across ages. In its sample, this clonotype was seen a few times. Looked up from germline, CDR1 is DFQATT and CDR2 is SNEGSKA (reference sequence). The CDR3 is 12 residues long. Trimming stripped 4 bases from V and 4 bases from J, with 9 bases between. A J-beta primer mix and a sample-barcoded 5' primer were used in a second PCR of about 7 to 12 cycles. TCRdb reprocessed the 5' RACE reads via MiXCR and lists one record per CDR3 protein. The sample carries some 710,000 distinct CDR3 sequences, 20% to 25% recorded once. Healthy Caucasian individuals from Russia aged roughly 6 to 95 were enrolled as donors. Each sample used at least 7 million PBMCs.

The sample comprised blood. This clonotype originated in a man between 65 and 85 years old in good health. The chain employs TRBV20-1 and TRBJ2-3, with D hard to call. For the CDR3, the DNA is TGCAGTGCTAAGGTGTCCGCAGATACGCAGTATTTT. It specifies CSAKVSADTQYF.